This T cell receptor (beta chain) originates from a study of response to subunit inactivated influenza vaccine. Broader study findings: Authors suggested each seasonal influenza vaccination recruits few new T cells.

This clonotype turned up a few times. Its matching antigen is unknown. Using its own MiXCR run on the RT-PCR reads, TCRdb lists one record per CDR3 protein. The data show approximately 570,000 distinct CDR3 sequences, with approximately 7.7% seen just once and 10% to 15% held by the top ten. Trimming at V came to 4 bases and at J to 7 bases, leaving 9 bases not matched to a gene. CDR1 is SQVTM, CDR2 ANQGSEA, per germline. This CDR3 spans 15 amino acids. The gene calls are TRBV29-1 and TRBJ2-5; 13 bases fit TRBD2. This TCR derives from a man between 50 and 75 years old who received an inactivated influenza vaccine. Sequencing used PBMCs from blood, obtained around 25 months after vaccination. This chain's CDR3 is CSVAGRTSGSGTQYF. Written as DNA, the CDR3 is TGCAGCGTTGCCGGGCGGACTAGCGGGAGCGGGACCCAGTACTTC.